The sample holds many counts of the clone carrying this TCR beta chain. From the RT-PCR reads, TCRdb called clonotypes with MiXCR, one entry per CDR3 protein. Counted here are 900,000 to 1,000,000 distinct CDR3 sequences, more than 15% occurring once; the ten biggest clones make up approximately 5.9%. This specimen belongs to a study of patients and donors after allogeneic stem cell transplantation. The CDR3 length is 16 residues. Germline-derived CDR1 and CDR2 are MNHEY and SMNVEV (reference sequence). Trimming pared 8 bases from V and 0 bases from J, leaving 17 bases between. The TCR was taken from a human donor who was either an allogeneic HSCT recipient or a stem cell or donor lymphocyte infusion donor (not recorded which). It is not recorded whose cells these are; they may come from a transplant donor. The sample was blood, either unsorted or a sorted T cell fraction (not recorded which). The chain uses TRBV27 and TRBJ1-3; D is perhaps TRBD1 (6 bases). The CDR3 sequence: CASATFMDSSGNTIYF. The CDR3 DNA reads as TGTGCCAGCGCAACCTTCATGGACAGCTCTGGAAACACCATATATTTT.